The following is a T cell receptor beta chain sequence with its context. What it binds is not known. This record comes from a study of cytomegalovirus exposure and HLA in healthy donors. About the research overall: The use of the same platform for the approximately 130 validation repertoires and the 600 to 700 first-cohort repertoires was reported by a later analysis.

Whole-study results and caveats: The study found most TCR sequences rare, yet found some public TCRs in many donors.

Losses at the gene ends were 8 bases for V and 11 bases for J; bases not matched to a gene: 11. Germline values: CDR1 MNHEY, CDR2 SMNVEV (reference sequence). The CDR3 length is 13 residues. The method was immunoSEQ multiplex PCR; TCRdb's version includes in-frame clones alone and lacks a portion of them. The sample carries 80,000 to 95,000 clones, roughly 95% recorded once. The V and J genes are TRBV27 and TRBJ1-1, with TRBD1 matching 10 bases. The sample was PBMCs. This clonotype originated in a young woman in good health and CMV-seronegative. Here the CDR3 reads CASRDRGEGAAFF. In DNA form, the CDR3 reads TGTGCCAGCCGGGACAGGGGTGAAGGAGCGGCTTTCTTT.